The 7 T cell receptor beta chains below all came from one sample that was sequenced in a study of blood T cell repertoires in COVID-19. Method: immunoSEQ multiplex PCR; TCRdb's copy keeps in-frame clones and lacks some. Among around 250,000 clones listed, about nine tenths were seen once. Sequenced input: PBMCs or T cells enriched from blood (not recorded which). These receptors all stem from a woman in her twenties or thirties with acute COVID-19.

The chain joins TRBV29-1 to TRBJ2-1; 12 nucleotides match TRBD1. Trimming at V came to 4 bases and at J to 4 bases, leaving 8 bases not matched to a gene. The CDR3 is 16 residues long. Germline assignment: CDR1 SQVTM and CDR2 ANQGSEA. The CDR3 here is CSVGDRGPKNYNEQFF. DNA for the CDR3: TGCAGCGTTGGGGACAGGGGGCCGAAAAATTACAATGAGCAGTTCTTC.

The chain recombines TRBV18 with TRBJ1-4; D is ambiguous. Per germline, CDR1 KGHSH and CDR2 LQKENI. The CDR3 sequence is 16 residues long. Deletions cut 1 base from V and 0 bases from J, with 9 bases between. This CDR3 is CASSPRGGTTNEKLFF. CDR3 sequence (DNA): TGTGCCAGCTCACCACGCGGAGGAACAACTAATGAAAAACTGTTTTTT.

This chain uses TRBV27 with TRBJ1-5, with TRBD1 identical over 7 bases. The V and J ends lost 6 bases and 4 bases, in that order; junction bases with no gene match: 6. Germline assignment: CDR1 MNHEY and CDR2 SMNVEV (reference sequence). The CDR3 has 14 amino acids. DNA for the CDR3: TGTGCCAGCAGCCCGGGACAGTTTAATCAGCCCCAGCATTTT. Its translation: CASSPGQFNQPQHF.

The rearrangement links TRBV19 to TRBJ1-1; perhaps TRBD1 as D (6 bases). The germline V gene has CDR1 LNHDA and CDR2 SQIVND (reference sequence). The CDR3 has 14 amino acids. Trimming left V 7 bases short and J 2 bases short, with 14 bases between. Written as DNA, the CDR3 is TGTGCCAGTATCCCGACAGGCGATAACACTGAAGCTTTCTTT. Encoded protein: CASIPTGDNTEAFF.

Remarks on this clone: At one boundary the junction diverges from the germline segment, which might be a read error. This rearrangement joins TRBV7-7 to TRBJ1-4; D unclear. Per germline, CDR1 SSHAT and CDR2 FNYEAQ (reference sequence). The CDR3 runs to 15 residues. The CDR3 loop reads CASSLVEVAGEKLFF. CDR3 bases: TGTGCTAGCAGCTTAGTAGAGGTAGCGGGGGAAAAACTGTTTTTT.

The chain has TRBV6-2 or TRBV6-3 and TRBJ2-7; 13 bases are shared with TRBD2. The CDR3 totals 15 residues. The ends lost 5 bases at V and 3 bases at J; junction bases unmatched: 4. CDR1 is MNHEY and CDR2 is SVGEGT in the germline V gene. CDR3 sequence (DNA): TGTGCCAGCAGTCGGGGACTAGCGGGGAACTACGAGCAGTACTTC. It translates to CASSRGLAGNYEQYF.

The rearrangement joins TRBV12-3 or TRBV12-4 to TRBJ1-1; D may be TRBD1 (5 bases). The V gene lost 5 bases and the J gene lost 1 base, with 8 bases spanning the gap. The length of the CDR3 is 13 residues. CDR3 nucleotides: TGTGCCAGCAGTAACAGGAGGAACACTGAAGCTTTCTTT. It encodes CASSNRRNTEAFF.